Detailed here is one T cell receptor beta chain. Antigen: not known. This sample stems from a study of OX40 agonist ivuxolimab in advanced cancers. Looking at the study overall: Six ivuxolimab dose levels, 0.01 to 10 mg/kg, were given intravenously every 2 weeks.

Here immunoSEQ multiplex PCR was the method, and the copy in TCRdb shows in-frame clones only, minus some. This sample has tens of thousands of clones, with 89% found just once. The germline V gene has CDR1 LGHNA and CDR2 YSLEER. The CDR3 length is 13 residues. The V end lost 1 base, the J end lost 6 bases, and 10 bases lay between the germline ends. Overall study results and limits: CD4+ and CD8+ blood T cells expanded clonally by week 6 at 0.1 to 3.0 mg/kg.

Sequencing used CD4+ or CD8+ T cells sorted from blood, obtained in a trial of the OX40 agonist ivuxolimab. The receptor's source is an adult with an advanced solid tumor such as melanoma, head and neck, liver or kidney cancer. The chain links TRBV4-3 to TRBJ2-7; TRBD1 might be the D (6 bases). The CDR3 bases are TGCGCCAGCAGCCAAGGCTCAGGGGTCGAGCAGTACTTC. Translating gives CASSQGSGVEQYF.